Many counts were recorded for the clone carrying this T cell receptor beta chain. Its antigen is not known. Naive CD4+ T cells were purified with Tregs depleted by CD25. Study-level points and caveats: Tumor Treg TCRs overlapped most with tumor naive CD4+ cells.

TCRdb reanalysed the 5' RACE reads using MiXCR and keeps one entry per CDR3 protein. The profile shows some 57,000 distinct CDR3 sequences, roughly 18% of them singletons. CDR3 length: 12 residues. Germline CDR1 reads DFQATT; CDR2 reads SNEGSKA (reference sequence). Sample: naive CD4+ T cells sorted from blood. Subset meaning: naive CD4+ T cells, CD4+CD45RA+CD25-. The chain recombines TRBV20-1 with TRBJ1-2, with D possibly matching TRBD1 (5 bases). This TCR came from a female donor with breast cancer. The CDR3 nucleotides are TGCAGGGGGGACCAAGCTAACTATGGCTACACCTTC. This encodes CRGDQANYGYTF.